The 30 T cell receptor beta chains listed next were all sequenced from one sample in a study of shared T cell receptors in the human thymus. Using immunoSEQ multiplex PCR, the repertoire was profiled, and TCRdb retains in-frame clones only, with some absent. Seen here are about 660,000 clones, around 87% observed once, and the top ten hold roughly 0.0086%. This sample was also put to use in a study of human thymus T cells.

Sequencing input: thymocytes. The receptors were gathered from a boy under two years old with a congenital heart defect.

V gene TRBV5-1 combines with J gene TRBJ2-2; 8 bases align to TRBD2. CDR3 length equals 19 residues. V was pared by 4 bases and J by 1 base, with 15 bases of the junction left unmatched. In germline, CDR1 is SGHRS, CDR2 YFSETQ. The CDR3 protein is CASSRPIAGITQNTGELFF. The CDR3 DNA sequence: TGCGCCAGCAGCCGGCCCATAGCGGGGATCACCCAGAACACCGGGGAGCTGTTTTTT.

The rearrangement joins TRBV14 to TRBJ2-7; 9 bases align to TRBD2. Germline loops: CDR1 SGHDN, CDR2 FVKESK. The V segment lost 2 bases and the J segment 6 bases; nucleotides outside the gene matches: 5. This CDR3 is 14 amino acids long. The CDR3 here is CASSQLVSGSEQYF. The DNA for the CDR3 is TGTGCCAGCAGCCAACTCGTTAGCGGGAGCGAGCAGTACTTC.

V is TRBV20-1 and J is TRBJ2-4; no clear D. V shed 1 base and J shed 11 bases, with 9 bases lying between them. The CDR3 runs to 11 residues. CDR1 and CDR2 (germline): DFQATT, SNEGSKA (reference sequence). The CDR3 sequence: CSARACSLQYF. As DNA, the CDR3 is TGCAGTGCTAGAGCCTGTAGCCTTCAGTACTTC.

This clone was recorded only once. The V call is TRBV4-3, the J call TRBJ1-5; 8 bases align to TRBD1. CDR3 length equals 15 residues. Looked up from germline, CDR1 is LGHNA and CDR2 is YSLEER. V shed 3 bases, J shed 6 bases, and the junction held 7 bases outside the gene matches. DNA for the CDR3: TGCGCCAGCAGCCATGGACAGGGTCTTGGTCAGCCCCAGCATTTT. It is translated as CASSHGQGLGQPQHF.

The chain carries TRBV19 and TRBJ2-1; D is possibly TRBD2 (6 bases). V was trimmed by 6 bases and J by 8 bases, leaving 11 bases between them. The CDR3 spans 12 residues. Germline CDR1 reads LNHDA; CDR2 reads SQIVND (reference sequence). Here the CDR3 DNA reads TGTGCCAGTAGGGGACTGGGCGATGAGCAGTTCTTC. This translates into CASRGLGDEQFF.

This clone was observed a few times. J is TRBJ1-1 and V is TRBV6-1; possibly TRBD1 for D (5 bases). V lost 1 base, J lost 5 bases, and 14 bases lay in between. CDR3 length: 15 residues. Germline values: CDR1 MNHNS, CDR2 SASEGT. CDR3 DNA: TGTGCCAGCAGTGAAGAGGAGGGGAGGAGGACTGAAGCTTTCTTT. Translation gives CASSEEEGRRTEAFF.

V is TRBV25-1 and J is TRBJ1-6; D uncertain. The CDR3 contains 15 residues. V gave up 8 bases and J gave up 7 bases, with 18 bases separating them. Germline CDR1 is MGHDK and CDR2 is SYGVNS. CDR3 nucleotide sequence: TGTGCCAGCTCCGAGGGTTTTTCCGAAAATTCACCCCTCCACTTT. Its protein product is CASSEGFSENSPLHF.

The chain has TRBV5-4 and TRBJ2-1, with a tentative D call TRBD1 (8 bases). The CDR3 is made up of 15 amino acids. V lost 3 bases, J lost 4 bases, and 14 bases lay in between. CDR1 SGHNT and CDR2 YYREEE come from the germline V gene (reference sequence). As DNA, the CDR3 is TGTGCCAGCAGCTACAGGGGGGGCCAGTACAATGAGCAGTTCTTC. The encoded protein is CASSYRGGQYNEQFF.

CDR3 protein: CASSGPGQFLNTEAFF. The CDR3 nucleotides read TGTGCCAGCAGCGGTCCGGGACAGTTCTTGAACACTGAAGCTTTCTTT. The chain joins TRBV28 to TRBJ1-1; 7 bases fit TRBD1. The CDR3 length is 16 residues. Germline-derived CDR1 and CDR2 are MDHEN and SYDVKM. V shed 6 bases, J shed 0 bases, and the junction held 10 bases outside the gene matches.

The V gene is TRBV29-1, the J gene TRBJ2-2; 8 nucleotides agree with TRBD1. The J segment lost 6 bases and the V segment lost 0 bases, leaving 6 bases of the junction unmatched. CDR3 length: 15 amino acids. CDR1 is SQVTM and CDR2 is ANQGSEA in the germline V gene. In DNA, the CDR3 is TGCAGCGTTGAAGATTTACAGGGGGGACCCGGGGAGCTGTTTTTT. Translated: CSVEDLQGGPGELFF.

CDR3 amino acids: CASSVALGGAYEKLFF. The CDR3 region has the DNA TGTGCCAGCAGCGTAGCGTTGGGGGGAGCCTATGAAAAACTGTTTTTT. The gene calls are TRBV9 and TRBJ1-4, with D tentatively TRBD1 (5 bases). The CDR3 totals 16 residues. Germline lookup yields CDR1 SGDLS and CDR2 YYNGEE. V was trimmed by 0 bases and J by 6 bases, leaving 15 bases between them.

The chain uses TRBV6-6 and TRBJ1-5, with a possible D match to TRBD1 (5 bases). There are 16 residues in the CDR3. Germline values: CDR1 MNHNY, CDR2 SVGAGI (reference sequence). The V end was cut by 5 bases, the J end by 0 bases, with 14 bases between. Here the CDR3 DNA reads TGTGCCAGCAGTGGATGGACACCTTATAGCAATCAGCCCCAGCATTTT. The encoded protein is CASSGWTPYSNQPQHF.

The V gene is TRBV5-6, the J gene TRBJ1-2; D is possibly TRBD1 (6 bases). The CDR3 loop spans 14 amino acids. Between the trimmed V and J ends, which lost 4 bases and 1 base, there was a span of 11 bases. From germline, CDR1 is SGHDT and CDR2 YYEEEE. The CDR3 DNA sequence: TGTGCCAGCAGCCATCCCAGGGGTAACTATGGCTACACCTTC. Its protein is CASSHPRGNYGYTF.

V usage is TRBV27 and J usage is TRBJ1-5, with a possible D match to TRBD1 (5 bases). The CDR3 has 13 residues. With 6 bases removed from V and 6 bases from J, the gap between germline ends came to 12 bases. Germline V gives CDR1 MNHEY, CDR2 SMNVEV (reference sequence). As DNA, the CDR3 is TGTGCCAGCAGCCCAGGGTCCGGTCAGCCCCAGCATTTT. As protein: CASSPGSGQPQHF.

In its sample, this clone was seen once. This sequence joins TRBV20-1 and TRBJ1-1, with D hard to call. CDR3 length: 8 amino acids. Per the germline V gene, CDR1 is DFQATT and CDR2 is SNEGSKA (reference sequence). The germline V and J ends were trimmed by 6 bases and 11 bases, with 7 bases remaining between them. The CDR3, as DNA: TGCAGTGCCCGAGCGGCTTTCTTT. It codes for CSARAAFF.

This clone was seen a single time. The chain joins TRBV28 to TRBJ2-5; TRBD2 matches 14 bases. CDR1 is MDHEN, CDR2 SYDVKM, per germline. The CDR3 loop spans 14 amino acids. V lost 6 bases, J lost 5 bases, and 2 bases stayed unmatched. The CDR3 protein is CASSGTSGGETQYF. CDR3 bases: TGTGCCAGCAGCGGGACTAGCGGGGGTGAGACCCAGTACTTC.

This sequence joins TRBV15 and TRBJ2-5; weak D call: TRBD2 (6 bases). V lost 3 bases and J 1 base, leaving 18 bases between the germline ends. The germline V gene encodes CDR1 LNHNV and CDR2 YYDKDF (reference sequence). CDR3 length: 17 amino acids. The CDR3 bases are TGTGCCACCAGCAGGGCCCCCCTGCGGGGTATCCAAGAGACCCAGTACTTC. It is translated as CATSRAPLRGIQETQYF.

V gene TRBV27 combines with J gene TRBJ1-5, with D unclear. The germline CDR1 and CDR2 sequences are MNHEY and SMNVEV (reference sequence). The CDR3 extends over 15 amino acids. Trimming took off 3 bases at V and 3 bases at J, with 12 bases between the two ends. In nucleotides, the CDR3 is TGTGCCAGCAGTTTCAGTTCGCGGTACAATCAGCCCCAGCATTTT. Protein sequence: CASSFSSRYNQPQHF.

The chain recombines TRBV6-1 with TRBJ2-5, with 7 bases that match TRBD1. CDR1 MNHNS and CDR2 SASEGT come from the germline V gene. There are 14 residues in the CDR3. J gave up 3 bases and V 6 bases, and 7 bases lay outside the gene matches. This CDR3 reads CASSDRERKETQYF. The DNA of the CDR3 is TGTGCCAGCAGCGACAGGGAAAGAAAAGAGACCCAGTACTTC.

The chain carries TRBV11-2 and TRBJ2-3, with 9 bases matching TRBD2. Germline V gene lookup returns CDR1 SGHAT and CDR2 FQNNGV. V shed 5 bases, J shed 3 bases, and the junction held 9 bases outside the gene matches. This CDR3 is built from 16 residues. The CDR3 here is CASSHIAGEGTDTQYF. CDR3 nucleotides: TGTGCCAGCAGCCACATAGCGGGAGAGGGAACAGATACGCAGTATTTT.

The rearrangement joins TRBV14 to TRBJ2-1; 9 nucleotides line up with TRBD2. J lost 8 bases, V lost 4 bases, and 9 bases had no gene match. Germline V gene sequence: CDR1 SGHDN, CDR2 FVKESK. The CDR3 covers 15 residues. The CDR3 loop is CASSLTWREGHEQFF. The CDR3 region has the DNA TGTGCCAGCAGCCTCACCTGGCGGGAGGGCCATGAGCAGTTCTTC.

This chain joins TRBV5-1 and TRBJ1-2; 7 nucleotides match TRBD1. This CDR3 comprises 13 residues. Germline V lookup: CDR1 SGHRS, CDR2 YFSETQ. V lost 4 bases to trimming and J lost 2 bases; unmatched junction nucleotides: 2. The CDR3 sequence: CASSGTDNYGYTF. Written as DNA, the CDR3 is TGCGCCAGCAGCGGGACAGACAACTATGGCTACACCTTC.

The rearrangement links TRBV5-6 to TRBJ1-2; TRBD1 matches at 7 bases. V shed 7 bases, J shed 2 bases, and the junction held 5 bases outside the gene matches. The CDR3 loop spans 13 amino acids. The germline V gene has CDR1 SGHDT and CDR2 YYEEEE. The CDR3 region is CASFTQGNYGYTF. For the CDR3, the DNA is TGTGCCAGCTTCACACAGGGGAACTATGGCTACACCTTC.

This rearrangement joins TRBV30 to TRBJ1-2; D uncertain. The CDR3 covers 13 residues. The V gene's germline CDR1 is GTSNPN and CDR2 SVGIG (reference sequence). V shed 3 bases and J shed 9 bases, with 17 bases lying between them. CDR3 in amino acids: CAWRLQHKTSYTF. As DNA, the CDR3 is TGTGCCTGGAGGTTGCAACACAAGACTAGCTACACCTTC.

The J gene is TRBJ1-1, the V gene TRBV5-4; D is perhaps TRBD1 (5 bases). V was pared by 2 bases and J by 3 bases, with 11 bases between. This CDR3 has 14 amino acids. Germline CDR1 is SGHNT and CDR2 is YYREEE (reference sequence). The CDR3 coding sequence is TGTGCCAGCAGCTTCCTATGGGGGGACACTGAAGCTTTCTTT. This encodes CASSFLWGDTEAFF.

The chain uses TRBV30 and TRBJ2-3; weak D call: TRBD2 (5 bases). V lost 2 bases and J 2 bases, leaving 20 bases between the germline ends. This CDR3 is built from 17 residues. The germline CDR1 and CDR2 sequences are GTSNPN and SVGIG (reference sequence). The CDR3 protein is CAWSSRLSGDTTDTQYF. The CDR3 DNA follows: TGTGCCTGGAGTTCCCGTCTGAGCGGAGATACCACAGATACGCAGTATTTT.

J is TRBJ2-2 and V is TRBV11-3; 12 bases fit TRBD2. The CDR3 spans 16 residues. Unmatched junction bases numbered 7, after V lost 5 bases and J lost 6 bases. Germline loops: CDR1 SGHNT, CDR2 YENEEA. CDR3 coding DNA: TGTGCCAGCAGCAGACTAGCGGGAGAGGTAGCCGGGGAGCTGTTTTTT. Its translation is CASSRLAGEVAGELFF.

The rearrangement joins TRBV5-1 to TRBJ1-5; no firm D call. V shed 4 bases and J shed 3 bases, with 11 bases lying between them. Looked up from germline, CDR1 is SGHRS and CDR2 is YFSETQ. This CDR3 has 14 amino acids. The CDR3 here is CASSTGGVNQPQHF. CDR3 DNA sequence: TGCGCCAGCAGCACCGGTGGAGTCAATCAGCCCCAGCATTTT.

The chain recombines TRBV28 with TRBJ2-7; 14 bases map to TRBD2. J lost 6 bases, V lost 5 bases, and 15 bases had no gene match. Germline CDR1 reads MDHEN; CDR2 reads SYDVKM. This CDR3 comprises 18 residues. The DNA for the CDR3 is TGTGCCAGCAGTACCGCCGGGACTAGCGGGAGAGATACGGGCGAGCAGTACTTC. Amino acid sequence: CASSTAGTSGRDTGEQYF.

This chain connects TRBV28 to TRBJ2-7; TRBD1 matches at 8 bases. The length of the CDR3 is 17 residues. Trimming took 4 bases from V and 0 from J; bases not matched to a gene: 11. Germline lookup yields CDR1 MDHEN and CDR2 SYDVKM. In nucleotides, the CDR3 is TGTGCCAGCAGTTCCCCTCTTGCCAGGGGGCTCTCCTACGAGCAGTACTTC. It is translated as CASSSPLARGLSYEQYF.